The subject of this entry is one T cell receptor (beta chain). Its antigen remains unidentified. The sample belongs to a study of OX40 agonist ivuxolimab in advanced cancers. Study information: Dose-escalation subjects each had hepatocellular carcinoma, melanoma, renal cell or head and neck cancer. Study-level points and caveats: CD8+ T cells showed, on average, more clonal expansion than CD4+ cells. Clonal expansion was among the lowest in partial responders at 0.1-3.0 mg/kg, especially CD8+. The study observed clonal expansion of CD4+ and CD8+ blood T cells by week 6 at 0.1 to 3.0 mg/kg.

The protocol was immunoSEQ multiplex PCR, while the TCRdb copy is restricted to in-frame clones and leaves out a portion. The data hold about 40,000 clones, with approximately 89% observed a single time. This CDR3 has 13 residues. Trimming shortened V by 5 bases and J by 5 bases, and 11 bases separated the two germline ends. The germline V gene encodes CDR1 SGHVS and CDR2 FNYEAQ. This receptor was identified in an adult with an advanced solid tumor such as melanoma, head and neck, liver or kidney cancer. The rearrangement links TRBV7-6 to TRBJ2-3; D gene ambiguous. Here the sequenced sample was CD4+ or CD8+ T cells sorted from blood, taken in a trial of the OX40 agonist ivuxolimab. The CDR3: CASSPPWIDTQYF. CDR3 nucleotide sequence: TGTGCCAGCAGCCCACCTTGGATAGATACGCAGTATTTT.